This T cell receptor beta chain was captured in a study of blood T cell repertoires in COVID-19. Across the study: Whether acute or convalescent, the COVID-19 samples came from the United States, Italy and Spain.

The length of the CDR3 is 16 residues. V lost 4 bases and J lost 7; bases outside the gene matches: 10. CDR1 is LGHDT, CDR2 YNNKEL, per germline (reference sequence). The protocol was immunoSEQ multiplex PCR, while the TCRdb copy is restricted to in-frame clones and leaves out a portion. The sample holds under 300,000 clones, around four fifths seen once. The J gene is TRBJ2-2, the V gene TRBV3-1 (or the pseudogene TRBV3-2); 9 positions match TRBD2. This sequence was found in a woman aged 60-75 years with active or convalescent COVID-19. Sample: peripheral blood. CDR3 region: CASSPPGLAWGGELFF. The CDR3 nucleotides are TGTGCCAGCAGCCCACCGGGACTAGCCTGGGGCGGGGAGCTGTTTTTT.